Reported below is one T cell receptor beta chain. What it recognizes is unknown. Each sample used at least 7 million PBMCs. Primed by a sample-barcoded 5' primer and a J-beta primer mix, a second PCR proceeded for 7 to 11 cycles. Each CDR3 protein is one row after TCRdb ran MiXCR on the 5' RACE reads. Of around 500,000 distinct CDR3 sequences in the sample, over 25% were seen once. This sample stems from a study of blood T cells in healthy people across ages. The CDR3 runs to 14 residues. The ends were cut back, 4 bases at V and 4 bases at J, with 13 bases in the middle. The germline CDR1 and CDR2 sequences are LNHDA and SQIVND (reference sequence). The study's findings and limits: Roughly linearly, TCR beta diversity per million T cells fell as age increased.

This sample also appeared in a second study, on T cells of mothers and their children. Turning to that study: Sequencing revealed no T cell clones that were persistent and microchimeric.

The rearrangement joins TRBV19 to TRBJ1-1; D ambiguous. Sequenced material: blood. The receptor was isolated from a boy younger than 10 in good health. CDR3 in amino acids: CASSRTGSGTEAFF. The CDR3 bases are TGTGCCAGTAGTAGGACCGGGTCGGGCACTGAAGCTTTCTTT.